Shown below are 3 T cell receptor beta chains from a single sample sequenced in a study of blood T cell repertoires in COVID-19 (dated by TCRdb to about 2020). Library preparation was by the immunoSEQ multiplex PCR assay. Imported from immuneACCESS, the table was reduced by TCRdb to in-frame sequences with V and J called. These copies leave out some clones; in studies compared against another copy, an unresolved V gene accounts for under half, and the cause of the remainder is not known. A total of some 210,000 clones appear in this sample, 70% to 90% of them only once. 5.5% to 7% of the sample lies in the top ten. Sequenced sample: peripheral blood. All receptors derive from a woman in her thirties or forties who had recovered from COVID-19.

The gene calls are TRBV9 and TRBJ2-7; 11 bases are shared with TRBD1. Germline CDR1 SGDLS, CDR2 YYNGEE. The CDR3 extends over 15 amino acids. Losses at the gene ends were 1 base for V and 2 bases for J; bases not matched to a gene: 2. The DNA of the CDR3 is TGTGCCAGCAGCGTAACGGACAGGGGGCCCTACGAGCAGTACTTC. Translated, it gives CASSVTDRGPYEQYF.

This chain connects TRBV28 to TRBJ1-2; maybe TRBD1 (6 bases). Germline V gene sequence: CDR1 MDHEN, CDR2 SYDVKM. The CDR3 is 13 residues long. Trimming removed 3 bases from V and 7 bases from J, with 12 bases in between. In nucleotides, the CDR3 is TGTGCCAGCAGTTTGGACAGCAGAAGTGGCTACACCTTC. It translates to CASSLDSRSGYTF.

The chain carries TRBV6-5 and TRBJ2-7, with 7 bases aligning to TRBD1. The trim removed 5 bases at V and 0 bases at J, leaving 4 bases unmatched. CDR1 MNHEY and CDR2 SVGAGI come from the germline V gene. The CDR3 spans 14 residues. The CDR3: CASSTRDSSYEQYF. The CDR3 DNA reads as TGTGCCAGCAGTACCAGGGACAGCTCCTACGAGCAGTACTTC.